This is a list of T cell receptor beta chains from one sample in a study of CD8 T cells in Susac syndrome. TCRdb re-analysed the immunoSEQ multiplex PCR reads in MiXCR, keeping a single row per CDR3 protein. This table has fewer than 350,000 distinct CDR3 sequences, 65% to 90% appearing once. Sequences were obtained from CD8+ T cells from PBMCs. All receptors derive from a human donor with multiple sclerosis. CDR3s include the opening cysteine and the closing phenylalanine or tryptophan. The D gene is left open where the match is weak. Only some rows state a clone size, as once, few, many or a class for expanded clones.

TRBV7-9	-	TRBJ2-7	-	17	CASSLGNRDTLSYEQYF	TGTGCCAGCAGCCTCGGGAACCGGGACACTCTCTCCTACGAGCAGTACTTC
TRBV6-5	-	TRBJ2-3	few	16	CASSYRGSYNTDTQYF	TGTGCCAGCAGTTACCGCGGCTCCTATAACACAGATACGCAGTATTTT
TRBV20-1	TRBD2	TRBJ2-3	-	13	CSAPGTSGGTQYF	TGCAGTGCCCCTGGGACTAGCGGTGGTACGCAGTATTTT
TRBV27	-	TRBJ2-1	-	16	CASSASPRSSYNEQFF	TGTGCCAGCAGTGCCTCGCCTCGAAGCTCCTACAATGAGCAGTTCTTC
TRBV7-9	-	TRBJ2-7	-	11	CASSLGDDRHF	TGTGCCAGCAGCTTAGGGGACGATCGGCACTTC
TRBV6-2/TRBV6-3	-	TRBJ2-7	few	13	CASSSRGYHEQYF	TGTGCCAGCAGTTCAAGAGGGTACCACGAGCAGTACTTC
TRBV14	-	TRBJ2-7	-	15	CASSQDWGAAYEQYF	TGTGCCAGCAGCCAAGATTGGGGGGCCGCCTACGAGCAGTACTTC
TRBV12-3/TRBV12-4	-	TRBJ2-1	-	15	CASREASDPVNEQFF	TGTGCCAGCAGGGAGGCGTCGGATCCCGTCAATGAGCAGTTCTTC
TRBV6-6	-	TRBJ2-7	-	14	CASSYWAATYEQYF	TGTGCCAGCAGTTACTGGGCTGCCACCTACGAGCAGTACTTC
TRBV24-1	-	TRBJ2-2	few	17	CATSDFEQGGNTGELFF	TGTGCCACCAGTGATTTCGAGCAGGGGGGGAACACCGGGGAGCTGTTTTTT
TRBV6-5	TRBD1	TRBJ1-1	-	15	CAGKGATGGNTEAFF	TGTGCCGGCAAGGGGGCGACAGGTGGCAACACTGAAGCTTTCTTT
TRBV4-3	-	TRBJ2-2	-	16	CASSHATGPATGELFF	TGCGCCAGCAGCCATGCTACAGGGCCTGCCACCGGGGAGCTGTTTTTT
TRBV28	TRBD1	TRBJ2-1	-	14	CASRDRDRRDEQFF	TGTGCCAGCAGAGACAGGGATCGTAGGGATGAGCAGTTCTTC
TRBV28	-	TRBJ2-3	-	14	CASSLGYKWDTQYF	TGTGCCAGCAGTTTAGGGTACAAGTGGGATACGCAGTATTTT
TRBV28	-	TRBJ2-3	-	15	CASGFTLLGSDTQYF	TGTGCCAGCGGGTTCACCCTCCTTGGGTCGGATACGCAGTATTTT
TRBV9	TRBD1	TRBJ1-1	-	14	CASSDLGQGTEAFF	TGTGCCAGCAGCGACCTCGGACAGGGGACTGAAGCTTTCTTT
TRBV12-3/TRBV12-4	-	TRBJ1-2	-	14	CASTQAAVYYGYTF	TGTGCCAGCACCCAAGCCGCCGTCTACTATGGCTACACCTTC
TRBV28	-	TRBJ2-7	-	12	CASSRQPVEQYF	TGTGCCAGCAGCCGACAGCCTGTGGAGCAGTACTTC
TRBV30	TRBD2	TRBJ2-1	-	16	CAWCAGTSGSCDEQFF	TGTGCCTGGTGTGCTGGGACTAGCGGGAGCTGCGATGAGCAGTTCTTC
TRBV27	TRBD2	TRBJ2-1	-	17	CASSLSIASGRSNEQFF	TGTGCCAGCAGTTTATCGATTGCTAGCGGGAGGAGCAATGAGCAGTTCTTC
TRBV7-9	-	TRBJ1-2	-	15	CASSFPQDRVYGYTF	TGTGCCAGCAGCTTCCCTCAAGACAGAGTCTATGGCTACACCTTC
TRBV4-3	TRBD2	TRBJ2-1	-	16	CASSRESGTSGNEQFF	TGCGCCAGCAGCCGAGAGTCCGGGACTAGCGGTAATGAGCAGTTCTTC
TRBV5-1	-	TRBJ2-7	-	15	CASSGTGILDYEQYF	TGCGCCAGCAGCGGCACAGGGATTCTAGACTACGAGCAGTACTTC
TRBV11-3	-	TRBJ2-1	few	15	CASSSKVGDLNEQFF	TGTGCCAGCAGCTCGAAGGTGGGAGACCTCAATGAGCAGTTCTTC
TRBV15	TRBD2	TRBJ2-2	once	19	CATSRYPAGATEATGELFF	TGTGCCACCAGCAGGTACCCAGCGGGAGCCACGGAGGCCACCGGGGAGCTGTTTTTT
TRBV6-2/TRBV6-3	-	TRBJ2-5	-	15	CASSYLGTSQETQYF	TGTGCCAGCAGTTACCTAGGGACATCCCAAGAGACCCAGTACTTC
TRBV6-2/TRBV6-3	TRBD1	TRBJ2-2	-	17	CASSYPRQGQGTGELFF	TGTGCCAGCAGTTACCCTAGACAGGGCCAAGGCACCGGGGAGCTGTTTTTT
TRBV5-1	TRBD2	TRBJ2-7	-	16	CASSLAVGLAVYEQYF	TGCGCCAGCAGCTTGGCGGTGGGACTAGCAGTCTACGAGCAGTACTTC
TRBV4-1	-	TRBJ2-1	-	14	CASSPGPMGVEQFF	TGCGCCAGCAGCCCCGGACCCATGGGGGTTGAGCAGTTCTTC
TRBV25-1	-	TRBJ1-5	-	14	CASSEFNGHQPQHF	TGTGCCAGCAGTGAATTTAATGGTCATCAGCCCCAGCATTTT
TRBV27	TRBD1	TRBJ1-2	-	13	CASRPGQGYGYTF	TGTGCCAGCAGACCGGGACAGGGCTATGGCTACACCTTC
TRBV2	-	TRBJ2-7	-	14	CASSEDAVSYEQYF	TGTGCCAGCAGTGAAGATGCAGTCTCCTACGAGCAGTACTTC
TRBV6-2/TRBV6-3	-	TRBJ1-5	-	13	CASSYPLNQPQHF	TGTGCCAGCAGTTACCCCCTTAATCAGCCCCAGCATTTT
TRBV12-3/TRBV12-4	-	TRBJ1-1	-	15	CASSSGRRRGTEAFF	TGTGCCAGCAGTTCCGGACGTCGTCGAGGGACTGAAGCTTTCTTT
TRBV28	TRBD2	TRBJ2-3	once	17	CASSTGEAGVGTDTQYF	TGTGCCAGCAGCACCGGGGAAGCGGGAGTGGGCACAGATACGCAGTATTTT
TRBV20-1	-	TRBJ1-2	-	10	CSVRDYGYTF	TGCAGTGTCAGGGATTATGGCTACACCTTC
TRBV12-3/TRBV12-4	-	TRBJ2-3	once	14	CASSFVGNTDTQYF	TGTGCCAGCAGTTTTGTAGGTAACACAGATACGCAGTATTTT
TRBV20-1	-	TRBJ2-1	-	16	CSARDFFRSSYNEQFF	TGCAGTGCTAGAGATTTTTTCCGTAGCTCCTACAATGAGCAGTTCTTC
TRBV20-1	TRBD1	TRBJ2-7	-	13	CSGSGTGSYEQYF	TGCAGTGGATCCGGGACAGGGTCCTACGAGCAGTACTTC
TRBV4-2	-	TRBJ1-4	-	14	CASSEGRLVEKLFF	TGTGCCAGCAGCGAAGGGAGGCTCGTGGAAAAACTGTTTTTT
TRBV20-1	TRBD2	TRBJ2-5	-	16	CSARDYGSGPQETQYF	TGCAGTGCTAGAGATTACGGTAGCGGGCCTCAAGAGACCCAGTACTTC
TRBV29-1	TRBD2	TRBJ2-5	-	14	CSVRGLAAEETQYF	TGCAGCGTTCGCGGACTAGCGGCGGAAGAGACCCAGTACTTC
TRBV7-2	-	TRBJ1-1	-	14	CASSFGPLNTEAFF	TGTGCCAGCAGCTTCGGTCCCCTAAACACTGAAGCTTTCTTT
TRBV7-9	TRBD1	TRBJ2-1	-	16	CASSLVLGTGSDEQFF	TGTGCCAGCAGCTTAGTTCTGGGGACAGGGTCAGATGAGCAGTTCTTC
TRBV6-2/TRBV6-3	TRBD1	TRBJ1-1	once	15	CASSYPTGATREAFF	TGTGCCAGCAGTTACCCAACAGGGGCCACGCGAGAGGCTTTCTTT
TRBV7-2	TRBD1	TRBJ1-5	few	15	CASSLGGQSNQPQHF	TGTGCCAGCAGTCTAGGGGGCCAGTCCAATCAGCCCCAGCATTTT
TRBV27	TRBD1	TRBJ2-3	-	14	CASSPYSRGDTQYF	TGTGCCAGCAGTCCCTACTCCAGGGGGGATACGCAGTATTTT
TRBV6-5	-	TRBJ2-7	-	16	CASSYDPAGPSYEQYF	TGTGCCAGCAGTTACGACCCAGCAGGGCCATCCTACGAGCAGTACTTC
TRBV24-1	-	TRBJ2-1	-	17	CATSEPSKPGEDNEQFF	TGTGCCACCAGTGAACCGTCGAAACCGGGGGAGGACAATGAGCAGTTCTTC
TRBV11-2	TRBD2	TRBJ2-1	-	14	CASSLPGRGNEQFF	TGTGCCAGCAGCTTACCCGGGAGGGGGAATGAGCAGTTCTTC
TRBV27	-	TRBJ2-7	-	14	CASSFSAGSYEQYF	TGTGCCAGCAGTTTTTCAGCGGGTTCCTACGAGCAGTACTTC
TRBV11-2	-	TRBJ2-7	few	14	CASSQWDDPYEQYF	TGTGCCAGCAGCCAGTGGGACGACCCCTACGAGCAGTACTTC
TRBV6-2/TRBV6-3	-	TRBJ1-2	-	17	CASSPEGGLGRGYGYTF	TGTGCCAGCAGCCCTGAGGGGGGGCTCGGAAGGGGCTATGGCTACACCTTC